This T cell receptor (beta chain) was identified during a study of vaccination effects on CD4 cells after COVID-19. Across the study: Following the second dose by a median of 72 days, the post-vaccine samples were obtained.

Germline assignment: CDR1 LNHNV and CDR2 YYDKDF (reference sequence). The CDR3 runs to 20 residues. V lost 2 bases, J lost 1 base, and 11 bases stayed unmatched. The repertoire was sequenced with immunoSEQ multiplex PCR; TCRdb's copy has only in-frame clones and lacks some. The repertoire holds 25,000 to 40,000 clones, with approximately 69% as singletons. With regard to this clone: As yet, its antigen is unknown.

After expansion with viral peptide pools in the ViraFEST assay, antigen-specific CD4+ T cells were sequenced. The culture ran for nine to eleven days, and then CD4+ T cells were isolated. Subjects were given two BNT162b2 or mRNA-1273 vaccine doses. Half-medium exchanges with IL-2 medium took place on days 3 and 7. Study-wide results and caveats: Common cold coronavirus cross-reactivity was shown by only 1 of 255 vaccine-induced clones in healthy vaccinees.

The chain links TRBV15 to TRBJ2-4; TRBD2 matches at 13 bases. The specimen comprised CD4+ T cells from PBMCs cultured with SARS-CoV-2 spike peptides, sampled after COVID-19 vaccination. This clonotype was obtained from a human donor who received a COVID-19 vaccine. The CDR3 DNA sequence: TGTGCCACCAGCAGACGACTAGCGGGAGGTTCCCCTAATGCCAAAAACATTCAGTACTTC. Translated, it gives CATSRRLAGGSPNAKNIQYF.